Here is one T cell receptor beta chain with its context. Its target is not known. These data belong to a study of cytomegalovirus exposure and HLA in healthy donors. General study points: TCR clusters originating in the first cohort tended to co-occur in the approximately 130 validation repertoires, according to a later analysis. Despite most TCR sequences being rare, some public TCRs occurred in many donors. Accounts indicate the classifier identified cytomegalovirus status with strong specificity and sensitivity.

CDR3 length equals 15 residues. CDR1 and CDR2 (germline): MNHEY, SMNVEV (reference sequence). V lost 4 bases and J lost 3, with 12 bases in between. The donors were in the roughly 130-subject validation cohort; that cohort was separate from the roughly 730-subject first cohort. Produced via immunoSEQ multiplex PCR; TCRdb's table is partial and in-frame only. The sample has 120,000 or so clones, about 92% seen once. Sequencing used PBMCs. The genes are TRBV27 and TRBJ1-4; D remains ambiguous. The TCR was taken from a young woman in good health and CMV-seronegative. The CDR3 here is CASSSHSTANEKLFF. The CDR3 DNA reads as TGTGCCAGCAGTTCTCACAGCACGGCTAATGAAAAACTGTTTTTT.